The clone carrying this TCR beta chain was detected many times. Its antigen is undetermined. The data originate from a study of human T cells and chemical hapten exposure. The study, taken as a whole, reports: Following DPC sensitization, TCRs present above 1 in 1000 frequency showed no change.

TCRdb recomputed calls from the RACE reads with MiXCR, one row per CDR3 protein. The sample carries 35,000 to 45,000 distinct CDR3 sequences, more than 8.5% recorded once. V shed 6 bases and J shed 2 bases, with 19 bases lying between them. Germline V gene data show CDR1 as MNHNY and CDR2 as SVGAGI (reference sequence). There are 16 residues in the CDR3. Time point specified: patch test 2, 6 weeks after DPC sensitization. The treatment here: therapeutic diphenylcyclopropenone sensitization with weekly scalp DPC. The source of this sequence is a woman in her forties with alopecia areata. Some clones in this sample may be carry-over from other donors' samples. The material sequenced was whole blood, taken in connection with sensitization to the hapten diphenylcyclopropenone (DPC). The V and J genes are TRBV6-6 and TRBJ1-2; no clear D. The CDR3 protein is CASRTEWTAGNYGYTF. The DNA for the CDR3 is TGTGCCAGCAGGACTGAGTGGACGGCGGGGAACTATGGCTACACCTTC.